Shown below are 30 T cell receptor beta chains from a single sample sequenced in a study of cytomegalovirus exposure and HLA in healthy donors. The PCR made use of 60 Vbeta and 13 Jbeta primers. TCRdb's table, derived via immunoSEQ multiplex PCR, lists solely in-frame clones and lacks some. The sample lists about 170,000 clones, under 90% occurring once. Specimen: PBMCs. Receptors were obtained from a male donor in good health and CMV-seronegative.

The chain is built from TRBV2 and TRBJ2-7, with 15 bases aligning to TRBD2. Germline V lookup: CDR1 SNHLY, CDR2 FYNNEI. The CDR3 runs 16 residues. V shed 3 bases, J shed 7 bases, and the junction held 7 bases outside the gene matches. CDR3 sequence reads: CASSETGLAGGREQYF. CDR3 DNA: TGTGCCAGCAGTGAGACTGGACTAGCGGGAGGGCGTGAGCAGTACTTC.

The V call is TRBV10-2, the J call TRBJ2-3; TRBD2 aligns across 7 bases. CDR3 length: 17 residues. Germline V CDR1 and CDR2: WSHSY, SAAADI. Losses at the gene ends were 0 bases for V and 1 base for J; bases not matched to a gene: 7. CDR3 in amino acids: CASSESGSGIGTDTQYF. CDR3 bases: TGCGCCAGCAGTGAGTCGGGGAGCGGGATTGGCACAGATACGCAGTATTTT.

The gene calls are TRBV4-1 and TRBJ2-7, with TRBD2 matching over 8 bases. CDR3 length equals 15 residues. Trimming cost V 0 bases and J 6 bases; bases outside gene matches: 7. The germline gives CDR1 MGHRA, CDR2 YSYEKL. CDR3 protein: CASSQEGGLGAEQYF. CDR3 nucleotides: TGCGCCAGCAGCCAAGAAGGGGGACTAGGGGCCGAGCAGTACTTC.

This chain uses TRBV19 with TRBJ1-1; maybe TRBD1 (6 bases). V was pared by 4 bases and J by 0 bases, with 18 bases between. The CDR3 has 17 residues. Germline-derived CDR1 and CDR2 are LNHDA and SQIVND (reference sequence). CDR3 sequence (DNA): TGTGCCAGTAGTAAATCGGGACACCTCGTCCTGAACACTGAAGCTTTCTTT. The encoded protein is CASSKSGHLVLNTEAFF.

CDR3 DNA sequence: TGCGCCAGCAGCGGCGGACAGCGGGGGGCTGAAGCTTTCTTT. This codes for CASSGGQRGAEAFF. J is TRBJ1-1 and V is TRBV5-1; the D gene is possibly TRBD1 (6 bases). V was trimmed by 4 bases and J by 6 bases, leaving 16 bases between them. The CDR3 loop spans 14 amino acids. CDR1 is SGHRS, CDR2 YFSETQ, per germline.

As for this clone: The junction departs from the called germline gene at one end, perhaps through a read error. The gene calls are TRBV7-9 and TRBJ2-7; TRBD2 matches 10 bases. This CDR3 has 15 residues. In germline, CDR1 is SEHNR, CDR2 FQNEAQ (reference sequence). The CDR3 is CSSSPSGRALGEQYF. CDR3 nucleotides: TGTTCCAGCAGCCCAAGCGGGAGGGCCTTAGGGGAGCAGTACTTC.

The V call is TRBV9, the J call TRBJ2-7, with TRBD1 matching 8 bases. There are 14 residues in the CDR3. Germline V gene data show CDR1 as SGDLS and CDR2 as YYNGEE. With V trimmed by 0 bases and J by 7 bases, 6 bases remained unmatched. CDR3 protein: CASSVGQGAREQYF. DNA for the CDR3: TGTGCCAGCAGCGTAGGGCAGGGGGCGAGAGAGCAGTACTTC.

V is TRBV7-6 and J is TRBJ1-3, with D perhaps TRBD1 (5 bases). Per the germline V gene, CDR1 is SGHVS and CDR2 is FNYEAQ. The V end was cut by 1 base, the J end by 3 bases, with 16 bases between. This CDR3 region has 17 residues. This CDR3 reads CASSLEGGGGYGNTIYF. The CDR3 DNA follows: TGTGCCAGCAGCTTAGAGGGCGGCGGGGGGTATGGAAACACCATATATTTT.

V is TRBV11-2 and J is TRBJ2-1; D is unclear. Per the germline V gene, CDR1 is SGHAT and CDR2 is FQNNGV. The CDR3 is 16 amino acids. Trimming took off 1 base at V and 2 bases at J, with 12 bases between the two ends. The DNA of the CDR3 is TGTGCCAGCAGCTTAGTGGGCTACCAAACCTACAATGAGCAGTTCTTC. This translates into CASSLVGYQTYNEQFF.

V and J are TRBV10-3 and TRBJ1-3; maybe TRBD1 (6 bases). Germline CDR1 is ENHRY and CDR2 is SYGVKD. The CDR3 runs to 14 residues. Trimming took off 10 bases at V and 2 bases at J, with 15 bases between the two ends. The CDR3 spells CATGTGTPGNTIYF. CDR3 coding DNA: TGTGCCACCGGCACAGGGACGCCTGGAAACACCATATATTTT.

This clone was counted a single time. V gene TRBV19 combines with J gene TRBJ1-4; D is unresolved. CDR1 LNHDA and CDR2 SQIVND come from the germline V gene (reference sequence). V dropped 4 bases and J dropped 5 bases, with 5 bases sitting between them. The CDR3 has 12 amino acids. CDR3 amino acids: CASSTLNEKLFF. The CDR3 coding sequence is TGTGCCAGTAGTACGTTGAATGAAAAACTGTTTTTT.

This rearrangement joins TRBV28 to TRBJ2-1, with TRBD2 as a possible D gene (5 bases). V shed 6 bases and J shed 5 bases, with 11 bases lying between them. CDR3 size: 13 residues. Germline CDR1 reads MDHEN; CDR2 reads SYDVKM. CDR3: CASSIRRNNEQFF. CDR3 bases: TGTGCCAGCAGCATACGGAGGAACAATGAGCAGTTCTTC. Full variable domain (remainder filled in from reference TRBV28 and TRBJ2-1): DVKVTQSSRYLVKRTGEKVFLECVQDMDHENMFWYRQDPGLGLRLIYFSYDVKMKEKGDIPEGYSVSREKKERFSLILESASTNQTSMYLCASSIRRNNEQFFGPGTRLTVL.

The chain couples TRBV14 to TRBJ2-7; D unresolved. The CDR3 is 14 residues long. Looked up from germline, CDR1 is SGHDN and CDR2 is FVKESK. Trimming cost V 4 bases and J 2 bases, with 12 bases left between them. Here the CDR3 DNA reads TGTGCCAGCAGCCGAAGCTTGGTTCCCTACGAGCAGTACTTC. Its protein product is CASSRSLVPYEQYF.

The CDR3 nucleotides are TGTGCCAGTAGTCCCCGGACAGGGAACGGCTACACCTTC. It translates to CASSPRTGNGYTF. The chain combines TRBV19 with TRBJ1-2; 8 bases align to TRBD1. J lost 8 bases, V lost 5 bases, and 7 bases had no gene match. Germline CDR1 reads LNHDA; CDR2 reads SQIVND (reference sequence). The CDR3 is 13 residues long.

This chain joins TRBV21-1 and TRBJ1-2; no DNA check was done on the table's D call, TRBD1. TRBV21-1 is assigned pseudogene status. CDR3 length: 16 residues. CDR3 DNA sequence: TGTGCCAGCAGCAAACCAGGACAGGGGGTATCCTATGGCTACACCTTC. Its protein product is CASSKPGQGVSYGYTF.

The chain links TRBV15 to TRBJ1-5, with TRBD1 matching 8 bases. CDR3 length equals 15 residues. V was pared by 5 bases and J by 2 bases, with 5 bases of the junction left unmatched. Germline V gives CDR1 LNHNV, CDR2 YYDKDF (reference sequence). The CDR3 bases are TGTGCCACCAGCGGAAAGGGACAGGGCAATCAGCCCCAGCATTTT. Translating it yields CATSGKGQGNQPQHF. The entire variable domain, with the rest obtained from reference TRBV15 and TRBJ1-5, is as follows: DAMVIQNPRYQVTQFGKPVTLSCSQTLNHNVMYWYQQKSSQAPKLLFHYYDKDFNNEADTPDNFQSRRPNTSFCFLDIRSPGLGDTAMYLCATSGKGQGNQPQHFGDGTRLSIL.

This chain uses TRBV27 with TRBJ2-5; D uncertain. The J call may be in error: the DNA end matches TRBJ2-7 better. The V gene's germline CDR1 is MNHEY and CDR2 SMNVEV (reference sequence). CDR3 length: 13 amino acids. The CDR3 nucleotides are TGTGCCAGCAGTTTATCCGTTTCCTACGAGCAGTACTTC. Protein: CASSLSVSYEQYF.

Here the CDR3 reads CASSLSGRTDTQYF. The CDR3 DNA follows: TGTGCCAGCAGCTTGAGCGGGAGGACAGATACGCAGTATTTT. The chain links TRBV5-4 to TRBJ2-3, with TRBD2 matching over 9 bases. Germline values: CDR1 SGHNT, CDR2 YYREEE (reference sequence). The junction had 0 bases not matched to a gene; V was cut back by 1 base and J by 3 bases. This CDR3 has 14 amino acids.

The CDR3 bases are TGTGCCATCAGGACAGACAGAACCAACACCGGGGAGCTGTTTTTT. It encodes CAIRTDRTNTGELFF. V usage is TRBV10-3 and J usage is TRBJ2-2; possible D gene TRBD1, 5 bases. In germline, CDR1 is ENHRY, CDR2 SYGVKD. The CDR3 is made up of 15 amino acids. Trimming cost V 6 bases and J 2 bases, with 13 bases left between them.

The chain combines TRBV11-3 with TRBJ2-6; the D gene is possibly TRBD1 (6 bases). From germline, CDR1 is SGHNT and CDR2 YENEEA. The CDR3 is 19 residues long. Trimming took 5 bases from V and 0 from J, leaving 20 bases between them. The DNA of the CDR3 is TGTGCCAGCAGCCACGATGATTTTACAGGGTTCTCTGGGGCCAACGTCCTGACTTTC. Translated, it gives CASSHDDFTGFSGANVLTF.

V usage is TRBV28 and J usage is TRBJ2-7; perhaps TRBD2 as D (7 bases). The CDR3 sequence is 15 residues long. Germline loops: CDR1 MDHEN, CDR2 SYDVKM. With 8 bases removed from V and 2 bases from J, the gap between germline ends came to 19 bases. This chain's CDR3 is CASAVGGEGAYEQYF. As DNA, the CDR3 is TGTGCCAGCGCTGTAGGGGGGGAGGGCGCCTACGAGCAGTACTTC.

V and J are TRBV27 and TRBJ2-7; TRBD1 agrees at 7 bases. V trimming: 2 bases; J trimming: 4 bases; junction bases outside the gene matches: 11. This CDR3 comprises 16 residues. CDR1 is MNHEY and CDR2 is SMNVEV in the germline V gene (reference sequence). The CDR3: CASSLTPPGQLYEQYF. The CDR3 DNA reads TGTGCCAGCAGTTTAACGCCCCCGGGACAGCTATACGAGCAGTACTTC.

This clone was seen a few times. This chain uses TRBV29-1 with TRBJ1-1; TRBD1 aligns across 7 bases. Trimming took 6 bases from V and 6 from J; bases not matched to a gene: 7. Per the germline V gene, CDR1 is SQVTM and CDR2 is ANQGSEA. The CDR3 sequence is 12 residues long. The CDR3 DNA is TGCAGCGTGGCAGGGGGAATGGCTGAAGCTTTCTTT. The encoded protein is CSVAGGMAEAFF. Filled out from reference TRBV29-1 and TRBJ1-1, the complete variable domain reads SAVISQKPSRDICQRGTSLTIQCQVDSQVTMMFWYRQQPGQSLTLIATANQGSEATYESGFVIDKFPISRPNLTFSTLTVSNMSPEDSSIYLCSVAGGMAEAFFGQGTRLTVV.

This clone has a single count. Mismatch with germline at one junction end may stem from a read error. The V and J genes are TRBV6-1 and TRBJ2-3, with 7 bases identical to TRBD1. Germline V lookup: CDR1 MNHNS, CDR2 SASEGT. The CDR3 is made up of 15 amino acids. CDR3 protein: CTSSVYRGVTDTQYF. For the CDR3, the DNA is TGTACCAGCAGTGTATACAGGGGAGTCACAGATACGCAGTATTTT.

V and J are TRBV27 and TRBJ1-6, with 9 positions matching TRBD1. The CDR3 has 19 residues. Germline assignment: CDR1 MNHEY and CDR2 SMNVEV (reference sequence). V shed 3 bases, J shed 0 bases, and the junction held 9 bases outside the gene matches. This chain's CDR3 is CASSFWAVTGGSYNSPLHF. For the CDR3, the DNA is TGTGCCAGCAGTTTTTGGGCTGTGACAGGGGGCTCCTATAATTCACCCCTCCACTTT.

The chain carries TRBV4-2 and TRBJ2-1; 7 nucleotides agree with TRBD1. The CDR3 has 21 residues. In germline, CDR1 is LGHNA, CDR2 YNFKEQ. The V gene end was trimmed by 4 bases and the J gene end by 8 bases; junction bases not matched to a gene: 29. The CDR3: CASSLPGGTGATNTIPDEQFF. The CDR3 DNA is TGTGCCAGCAGCCTGCCTGGGGGAACAGGGGCCACGAATACTATACCGGATGAGCAGTTCTTC.

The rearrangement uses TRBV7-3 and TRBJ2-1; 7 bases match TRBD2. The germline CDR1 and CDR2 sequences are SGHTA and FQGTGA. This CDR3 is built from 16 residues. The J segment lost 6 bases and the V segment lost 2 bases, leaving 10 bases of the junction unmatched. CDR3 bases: TGTGCCAGCAGCTTAGGACTAAGACTAGCCGTCAATGAGCAGTTCTTC. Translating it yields CASSLGLRLAVNEQFF.

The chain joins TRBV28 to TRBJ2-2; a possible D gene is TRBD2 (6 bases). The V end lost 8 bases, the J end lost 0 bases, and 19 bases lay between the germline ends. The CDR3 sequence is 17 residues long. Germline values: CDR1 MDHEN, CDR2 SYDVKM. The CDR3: CASGGAYRAANTGELFF. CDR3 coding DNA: TGTGCCAGCGGCGGGGCCTACAGAGCCGCGAACACCGGGGAGCTGTTTTTT.

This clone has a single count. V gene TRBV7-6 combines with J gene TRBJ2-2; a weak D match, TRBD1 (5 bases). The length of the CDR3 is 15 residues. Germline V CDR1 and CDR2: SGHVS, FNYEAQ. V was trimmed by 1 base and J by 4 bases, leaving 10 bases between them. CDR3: CASSLDTGGTGELFF. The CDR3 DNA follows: TGTGCCAGCAGCTTAGATACAGGTGGCACCGGGGAGCTGTTTTTT. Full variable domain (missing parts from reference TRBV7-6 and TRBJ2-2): GAGVSQSPRYKVTKRGQDVALRCDPISGHVSLYWYRQALGQGPEFLTYFNYEAQQDKSGLPNDRFSAERPEGSISTLTIQRTEQRDSAMYRCASSLDTGGTGELFFGEGSRLTVL.

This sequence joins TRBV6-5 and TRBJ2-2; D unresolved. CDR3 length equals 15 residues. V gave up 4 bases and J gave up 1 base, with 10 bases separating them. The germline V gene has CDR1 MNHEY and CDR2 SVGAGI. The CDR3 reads CASSLFAGNTGELFF. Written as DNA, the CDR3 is TGTGCCAGCAGTTTATTTGCAGGGAACACCGGGGAGCTGTTTTTT.